Each of the 20 T cell receptor beta chains below was sequenced from the same sample in a study of cytomegalovirus exposure and HLA in healthy donors. It was with 60 Vbeta and 13 Jbeta primers that the PCR ran. Method: immunoSEQ multiplex PCR; TCRdb's copy keeps in-frame clones and lacks some. Among some 130,000 clones listed, 75% to 85% were seen once. Sequencing was carried out using PBMCs. The receptors were sampled from a man aged 25 to 45 in good health and CMV-seronegative.

The V gene is TRBV7-2, the J gene TRBJ1-1, with unresolved D. Trimming removed 4 bases at V and 5 bases at J, with 8 bases between. The CDR3 has 12 amino acids. Per germline, CDR1 SGHTA and CDR2 FQGNSA. The CDR3 loop reads CASSSYATEAFF. The CDR3 coding sequence is TGTGCCAGCAGCTCGTATGCGACTGAAGCTTTCTTT.

This chain uses TRBV19 with TRBJ2-7; D is perhaps TRBD1 (6 bases). Germline V gene sequence: CDR1 LNHDA, CDR2 SQIVND (reference sequence). The V end was cut by 3 bases, the J end by 3 bases, with 15 bases between. There are 15 residues in the CDR3. The chain's CDR3 is CASSIEQGWNYEQYF. The CDR3 DNA is TGTGCCAGTAGTATCGAACAGGGATGGAACTACGAGCAGTACTTC.

This chain connects TRBV19 to TRBJ1-3; no clear D. The CDR3 sequence is 11 residues long. V gave up 3 bases and J gave up 7 bases, with 4 bases separating them. The germline CDR1 and CDR2 sequences are LNHDA and SQIVND (reference sequence). CDR3 protein: CASSIINTIYF. The CDR3 DNA reads as TGTGCCAGTAGTATCATCAACACCATATATTTT.

This clone has only one observation. The chain carries TRBV13 and TRBJ2-7, with 7 bases matching TRBD2. V dropped 5 bases and J dropped 5; count of bases not matched to a gene: 12. The CDR3 loop spans 15 amino acids. Germline V CDR1 and CDR2: PRHDT, FYEKMQ (reference sequence). CDR3 in DNA: TGTGCCAGCAGCCCCCCTCTTGGCGGGAGCAACGAGCAGTACTTC. Translating gives CASSPPLGGSNEQYF.

The DNA of the CDR3 is TGTGCCAGCAGTTACGGGGGGACTAGCGGATACCTTGAGCAGTTCTTC. Residues: CASSYGGTSGYLEQFF. The chain couples TRBV6-6 to TRBJ2-1, with TRBD2 matching 11 bases. The junction had 9 bases not matched to a gene; V was cut back by 2 bases and J by 9 bases. Germline values: CDR1 MNHNY, CDR2 SVGAGI (reference sequence). The CDR3 totals 16 residues.

This clone was detected only a few times. This chain connects TRBV28 to TRBJ2-3, with 8 nucleotides matching TRBD1. CDR1 and CDR2 (germline): MDHEN, SYDVKM. The CDR3 length is 15 residues. Trimming took 3 bases from V and 6 from J; bases not matched to a gene: 8. The CDR3 DNA reads TGTGCCAGCAGTTTCAGGGGGCACACTGGCGATACGCAGTATTTT. As protein: CASSFRGHTGDTQYF.

This rearrangement joins TRBV5-1 to TRBJ2-7; D remains ambiguous. This CDR3 contains 13 residues. The V gene's germline CDR1 is SGHRS and CDR2 YFSETQ. Trimming removed 0 bases from V and 3 bases from J, with 7 bases in between. For the CDR3, the DNA is TGCGCCAGCAGCTTGGGTCCATTCTACGAGCAGTACTTC. Protein product: CASSLGPFYEQYF.

The CDR3 here is CASSFSRSSYNEQFF. Here the CDR3 DNA reads TGTGCCAGCAGTTTCTCGCGGAGCTCCTACAATGAGCAGTTCTTC. The chain couples TRBV27 to TRBJ2-1; D is uncertain. Trimming pared 3 bases from V and 0 bases from J, leaving 9 bases between. Germline CDR1 and CDR2: MNHEY and SMNVEV (reference sequence). The CDR3 contains 15 residues.

The genes are TRBV11-3 and TRBJ1-1; the D is unclear. The length of the CDR3 is 16 residues. The V gene's germline CDR1 is SGHNT and CDR2 YENEEA. V was clipped by 3 bases and J by 3 bases, with 17 bases between them. This CDR3 is CASSLLREAGYTEAFF. In DNA form, the CDR3 reads TGTGCCAGCAGCTTGTTAAGGGAGGCTGGGTACACTGAAGCTTTCTTT.

This sequence joins TRBV6-1 and TRBJ1-1, with TRBD1 matching 8 bases. CDR1 MNHNS and CDR2 SASEGT come from the germline V gene. V gave up 7 bases and J gave up 3 bases; unmatched junction bases: 4. The CDR3 is 13 amino acids. The CDR3 here is CASMLQGDTEAFF. CDR3 in DNA: TGTGCCAGCATGCTACAGGGGGACACTGAAGCTTTCTTT.

The chain employs TRBV5-1 and TRBJ1-3; 8 positions agree with TRBD1. The CDR3 is 15 amino acids. The germline V gene encodes CDR1 SGHRS and CDR2 YFSETQ. With V trimmed by 4 bases and J by 0 bases, 3 bases remained unmatched. CDR3 residues: CASSTTGVSGNTIYF. The CDR3 DNA is TGCGCCAGCAGCACGACAGGGGTCTCTGGAAACACCATATATTTT.

The DNA of the CDR3 is TGTGCCAGCAGCGCGGGGGGACAGGGACCCTACGAGCAGTACTTC. This translates into CASSAGGQGPYEQYF. The V gene is TRBV9, the J gene TRBJ2-7; 9 bases agree with TRBD1. Germline V gene data show CDR1 as SGDLS and CDR2 as YYNGEE. Trimming took 3 bases from V and 2 from J; bases not matched to a gene: 6. This CDR3 region has 15 residues.

V gene TRBV6-6 combines with J gene TRBJ2-7; D perhaps matches TRBD1 (6 bases). The germline CDR1 and CDR2 sequences are MNHNY and SVGAGI (reference sequence). Trimming pared 2 bases from V and 6 bases from J, leaving 17 bases between. This CDR3 is 15 amino acids long. The CDR3 DNA sequence: TGTGCCAGCAGTTACCAACAGAAAGGGACAACCGAGCAGTACTTC. This sequence encodes CASSYQQKGTTEQYF.

A remark on this clone: At one end the junction does not follow the germline gene, possibly because of a read error. The chain employs TRBV25-1 and TRBJ1-6, with 9 bases aligning to TRBD1. Germline CDR1 is MGHDK and CDR2 is SYGVNS. CDR3 length: 18 amino acids. For the CDR3, the DNA is TGTGCCAGCAGTGAGGGACAGGGTCGAAGCTCCTATAATTCACCCCTCAACTTT. Translating gives CASSEGQGRSSYNSPLNF.

The rearrangement links TRBV7-2 to TRBJ2-7; D is perhaps TRBD2 (5 bases). There are 16 residues in the CDR3. Germline-derived CDR1 and CDR2 are SGHTA and FQGNSA. Trimming cost V 2 bases and J 4 bases, with 18 bases left between them. CDR3 protein: CASSLHVGSPGYEQYF. In DNA form, the CDR3 reads TGTGCCAGCAGCTTACATGTCGGTTCCCCGGGGTACGAGCAGTACTTC.

V and J are TRBV6-1 and TRBJ2-7, with D possibly being TRBD1 (5 bases). V was pared by 1 base and J by 0 bases, with 13 bases between. The CDR3 sequence is 16 residues long. CDR1 is MNHNS, CDR2 SASEGT, per germline. The CDR3 protein is CASSEGNRIASYEQYF. DNA of the CDR3: TGTGCCAGCAGTGAAGGGAACAGGATCGCCTCCTACGAGCAGTACTTC.

The sample holds a few counts of this clone. As DNA, the CDR3 is TGTGCCTGGAGTGTACAGGCCCCGGGAGGGGCTTTCTTT. Amino acid sequence: CAWSVQAPGGAFF. The chain carries TRBV30 and TRBJ1-1; maybe TRBD1 (5 bases). The CDR3 has 13 amino acids. Between the trimmed V and J ends, which lost 0 bases and 11 bases, there was a span of 16 bases. Germline V gene data show CDR1 as GTSNPN and CDR2 as SVGIG (reference sequence).

The chain is built from TRBV7-6 and TRBJ1-2, with TRBD1 matching 8 bases. The CDR3 covers 15 residues. CDR1 is SGHVS, CDR2 FNYEAQ, per germline. V lost 1 base, J lost 5 bases, and 6 bases stayed unmatched. The DNA of the CDR3 is TGTGCCAGCAGCTTAGGTTCGACAGGGGCGTATGGCTACACCTTC. This encodes CASSLGSTGAYGYTF. Looking up the rest from reference TRBV7-6 and TRBJ1-2 gives the full variable domain: GAGVSQSPRYKVTKRGQDVALRCDPISGHVSLYWYRQALGQGPEFLTYFNYEAQQDKSGLPNDRFSAERPEGSISTLTIQRTEQRDSAMYRCASSLGSTGAYGYTFGSGTRLTVV.

The chain combines TRBV6-1 with TRBJ1-2; the match to TRBD1 covers 8 bases. Trimming at V came to 3 bases and at J to 4 bases, leaving 7 bases not matched to a gene. This CDR3 is 15 amino acids long. The germline CDR1 and CDR2 sequences are MNHNS and SASEGT. CDR3 protein: CASSDLRGLGYGYTF. As DNA, the CDR3 is TGTGCCAGCAGTGACCTCAGGGGGCTCGGCTATGGCTACACCTTC.

This chain connects TRBV27 to TRBJ2-1, with 12 bases lining up with TRBD1. The CDR3 consists of 15 residues. The V and J ends lost 6 bases and 8 bases, in that order; junction bases with no gene match: 8. From germline, CDR1 is MNHEY and CDR2 SMNVEV (reference sequence). CDR3 protein: CASRLGGQGAYEQFF. The DNA for the CDR3 is TGTGCCAGCAGACTCGGGGGACAGGGGGCTTATGAGCAGTTCTTC.